These 32 T cell receptor beta chains originate from one sample sequenced in a study of blood T cell repertoires in COVID-19. The data were produced by immunoSEQ multiplex PCR, yet TCRdb's version contains in-frame clones alone and is incomplete. The repertoire holds about 320,000 clones, with about 90% as singletons. Material: peripheral blood. These receptor sequences come from a man between 18 and 29 years old who had recovered from COVID-19.

CDR3 sequence reads: CASSFGGANTEAFF. The CDR3 coding sequence is TGTGCCAGCAGTTTTGGGGGGGCGAACACTGAAGCTTTCTTT. The rearrangement uses TRBV27 and TRBJ1-1; a possible D gene is TRBD1 (6 bases). Per the germline V gene, CDR1 is MNHEY and CDR2 is SMNVEV (reference sequence). Trimming pared 3 bases from V and 1 base from J, leaving 9 bases between. This CDR3 comprises 14 residues.

This chain uses TRBV5-6 with TRBJ1-2; 7 bases match TRBD1. Germline CDR1 and CDR2: SGHDT and YYEEEE. Trimming took 4 bases from V and 3 from J; bases not matched to a gene: 6. This CDR3 is built from 14 residues. The CDR3 reads CASSPGQVYYGYTF. Here the CDR3 DNA reads TGTGCCAGCAGCCCTGGACAGGTTTACTATGGCTACACCTTC.

The chain couples TRBV9 to TRBJ2-1; 10 nucleotides agree with TRBD1. The CDR3 length is 16 residues. Per the germline V gene, CDR1 is SGDLS and CDR2 is YYNGEE. Trimming took 0 bases from V and 9 from J; bases not matched to a gene: 9. The CDR3 region is CASSVGGTGVIGEQFF. CDR3 coding DNA: TGTGCCAGCAGCGTAGGAGGGACAGGGGTCATCGGTGAGCAGTTCTTC.

V gene TRBV19 combines with J gene TRBJ2-5; 11 bases align to TRBD2. The V gene's germline CDR1 is LNHDA and CDR2 SQIVND (reference sequence). CDR3 size: 16 residues. J gave up 1 base and V 3 bases, and 4 bases lay outside the gene matches. The CDR3 protein is CASSISSGGSQETQYF. The CDR3 DNA reads as TGTGCCAGTAGTATCTCTAGCGGGGGGTCCCAAGAGACCCAGTACTTC.

This clone was observed a single time. This rearrangement joins TRBV9 to TRBJ2-1, with 8 bases aligning to TRBD2. The CDR3 runs 15 residues. Trimming cost V 0 bases and J 6 bases; bases outside gene matches: 5. Germline CDR1 and CDR2: SGDLS and YYNGEE. CDR3 DNA: TGTGCCAGCAGCGTAGGCGGGACTAGGTCCAATGAGCAGTTCTTC. As protein: CASSVGGTRSNEQFF.

V gene TRBV4-1 combines with J gene TRBJ1-5, with a tentative D call TRBD1 (6 bases). Trimming pared 1 base from V and 2 bases from J, leaving 9 bases between. This CDR3 region has 15 residues. Looked up from germline, CDR1 is MGHRA and CDR2 is YSYEKL. CDR3 nucleotide sequence: TGCGCCAGCAGCCAAGCCAGGGGTGGCAATCAGCCCCAGCATTTT. This sequence encodes CASSQARGGNQPQHF.

The chain recombines TRBV29-1 with TRBJ2-3, with D possibly matching TRBD2 (6 bases). The V gene's germline CDR1 is SQVTM and CDR2 ANQGSEA. Trimming took 7 bases from V and 0 from J, leaving 14 bases between them. The CDR3 sequence is 14 residues long. CDR3 sequence reads: CSALATTSTDTQYF. The DNA of the CDR3 is TGCAGCGCGCTAGCGACAACTAGCACAGATACGCAGTATTTT.

The chain joins TRBV3-1 (or the pseudogene TRBV3-2) to TRBJ2-3; 9 bases are shared with TRBD2. The CDR3 loop spans 18 amino acids. The V and J ends lost 0 bases and 2 bases, in that order; junction bases with no gene match: 9. Germline values: CDR1 LGHDT, CDR2 YNNKEL (reference sequence). CDR3 region: CASSQEVELAGITDTQYF. The CDR3 DNA sequence: TGTGCCAGCAGCCAAGAAGTTGAGCTAGCGGGGATCACAGATACGCAGTATTTT.

The DNA of the CDR3 is TGTGCCAGCAGCCAGGGGACTAGCGTGTACGAGCAGTACTTC. Encoded protein: CASSQGTSVYEQYF. The chain is built from TRBV3-1 (or the pseudogene TRBV3-2) and TRBJ2-7, with 10 positions matching TRBD2. The CDR3 sequence is 14 residues long. Per germline, CDR1 LGHDT and CDR2 YNNKEL (reference sequence). V gave up 3 bases and J gave up 4 bases; unmatched junction bases: 3.

The chain recombines TRBV29-1 with TRBJ1-1; 7 bases match TRBD1. Germline V CDR1 and CDR2: SQVTM, ANQGSEA. The ends lost 7 bases at V and 5 bases at J; junction bases unmatched: 16. CDR3 length equals 15 residues. CDR3 sequence: CSAHLTQGWNTEAFF. CDR3 nucleotide sequence: TGCAGCGCTCACCTGACACAGGGGTGGAATACTGAAGCTTTCTTT.

The V gene is TRBV6-5, the J gene TRBJ2-7; 9 nucleotides agree with TRBD1. CDR1 is MNHEY and CDR2 is SVGAGI in the germline V gene. The V and J ends lost 6 bases and 2 bases, in that order; junction bases with no gene match: 11. The CDR3 runs to 16 residues. In DNA, the CDR3 is TGTGCCAGCAGGTACACCCCGGGACAGGGTACCTACGAGCAGTACTTC. Residues: CASRYTPGQGTYEQYF.

The V call is TRBV2, the J call TRBJ1-2; maybe TRBD1 (6 bases). Germline V lookup: CDR1 SNHLY, CDR2 FYNNEI. The CDR3 loop spans 14 amino acids. V was pared by 8 bases and J by 3 bases, with 16 bases between. The CDR3: CASSKGGAYYGYTF. The CDR3 coding sequence is TGTGCCAGCTCCAAGGGGGGGGCCTACTATGGCTACACCTTC.

The J gene is TRBJ1-1, the V gene TRBV15, with D perhaps TRBD1 (5 bases). The CDR3 covers 15 residues. V lost 0 bases to trimming and J lost 4 bases, with 12 bases between them. Germline values: CDR1 LNHNV, CDR2 YYDKDF (reference sequence). CDR3 nucleotides: TGTGCCACCAGCAGAGATGACGCAGGGTTCACTGAAGCTTTCTTT. Amino acids: CATSRDDAGFTEAFF.

V usage is TRBV24-1 and J usage is TRBJ2-3, with 9 bases identical to TRBD1. V dropped 5 bases and J dropped 0; count of bases not matched to a gene: 2. Germline V gene data show CDR1 as KGHDR and CDR2 as SFDVKD. The length of the CDR3 is 15 residues. CDR3 sequence reads: CATSVGTGSTDTQYF. The DNA of the CDR3 is TGTGCCACCAGTGTGGGGACAGGGAGCACAGATACGCAGTATTTT.

This clone has a single count. This chain uses TRBV5-1 with TRBJ2-6; D uncertain. This CDR3 is 16 amino acids long. Germline V CDR1 and CDR2: SGHRS, YFSETQ. Trimming pared 0 bases from V and 0 bases from J, leaving 7 bases between. The CDR3 loop reads CASSLGVASGANVLTF. CDR3 in DNA: TGCGCCAGCAGCTTGGGTGTAGCCTCTGGGGCCAACGTCCTGACTTTC.

The chain employs TRBV2 and TRBJ1-5; D is ambiguous. The V gene lost 7 bases and the J gene lost 9 bases, with 19 bases spanning the gap. Germline lookup yields CDR1 SNHLY and CDR2 FYNNEI. The CDR3 is made up of 14 amino acids. CDR3 sequence: CASNPTGDTRPQHF. The CDR3 nucleotides read TGTGCCAGCAACCCGACGGGAGATACAAGGCCCCAGCATTTT.

The chain recombines TRBV5-1 with TRBJ2-1, with 9 bases that match TRBD2. Germline CDR1 reads SGHRS; CDR2 reads YFSETQ. The CDR3 contains 16 residues. After removal of 4 bases from V and 6 bases from J, the junction contained 11 bases not matched to a gene. CDR3 protein: CASSANLAGMGNEQFF. The CDR3 nucleotides read TGCGCCAGCAGCGCGAATCTAGCGGGAATGGGCAATGAGCAGTTCTTC.

This chain links TRBV29-1 with TRBJ2-7; no reliable D call. CDR3 size: 15 residues. The germline V and J ends were trimmed by 0 bases and 0 bases, with 12 bases remaining between them. CDR1 is SQVTM and CDR2 is ANQGSEA in the germline V gene. The CDR3 bases are TGCAGCGTTGAAGAGGCAAATACAATCTCCTACGAGCAGTACTTC. It is translated as CSVEEANTISYEQYF.

This clone occurred once. The chain combines TRBV29-1 with TRBJ2-7; 7 bases fit TRBD2. Germline lookup yields CDR1 SQVTM and CDR2 ANQGSEA. With 4 bases clipped from V and 2 bases from J, the junction kept 11 bases outside the gene matches. The CDR3 is made up of 15 amino acids. CDR3 region: CSVGASGSFTYEQYF. For the CDR3, the DNA is TGCAGCGTTGGGGCTAGCGGCAGCTTCACCTACGAGCAGTACTTC.

Written as DNA, the CDR3 is TGTGCCAGCAGCCAAGCACGGGACTTTACAGATACGCAGTATTTT. Translation gives CASSQARDFTDTQYF. V usage is TRBV4-2 and J usage is TRBJ2-3; TRBD2 is a possible D gene (6 bases). Germline-derived CDR1 and CDR2 are LGHNA and YNFKEQ. Trimming left V 1 base short and J 3 bases short, with 11 bases between. The CDR3 contains 15 residues.

V is TRBV18 and J is TRBJ1-5; D may be TRBD1 (6 bases). Per the germline V gene, CDR1 is KGHSH and CDR2 is LQKENI. The CDR3 runs 16 residues. Trimming removed 5 bases from V and 5 bases from J, with 19 bases in between. The CDR3 reads CASSIVGPGDYQPQHF. As DNA, the CDR3 is TGTGCCAGCTCAATTGTCGGACCAGGGGATTATCAGCCCCAGCATTTT. The variable domain in full, completed from reference TRBV18 and TRBJ1-5, reads NAGVMQNPRHLVRRRGQEARLRCSPMKGHSHVYWYRQLPEEGLKFMVYLQKENIIDESGMPKERFSAEFPKEGPSILRIQQVVRGDSAAYFCASSIVGPGDYQPQHFGDGTRLSIL.

The V call is TRBV9, the J call TRBJ1-5; 11 positions match TRBD1. Germline V gives CDR1 SGDLS, CDR2 YYNGEE. With V trimmed by 0 bases and J by 6 bases, 8 bases remained unmatched. This CDR3 region has 17 residues. The CDR3 spells CASSVAIRTGGRQPQHF. The CDR3 bases are TGTGCCAGCAGCGTAGCAATCAGGACAGGGGGCCGTCAGCCCCAGCATTTT.

This chain uses TRBV6-5 with TRBJ1-1; 8 nucleotides agree with TRBD1. J gave up 0 bases and V 4 bases, and 7 bases lay outside the gene matches. This CDR3 is built from 16 residues. Germline V gene sequence: CDR1 MNHEY, CDR2 SVGAGI. The CDR3, as DNA: TGTGCCAGCAGTTTAGACAGGGGCCTAATGAACACTGAAGCTTTCTTT. Protein: CASSLDRGLMNTEAFF.

The chain couples TRBV5-6 to TRBJ2-1; D is ambiguous. This CDR3 is built from 12 residues. The germline gives CDR1 SGHDT, CDR2 YYEEEE. Trimming removed 3 bases at V and 9 bases at J, with 10 bases between. CDR3 bases: TGTGCCAGCAGCTCCCCCCCTCGTGAGCAGTTCTTC. Translating it yields CASSSPPREQFF.

The V and J genes are TRBV18 and TRBJ2-6; D remains unclear. The CDR3 has 18 residues. V was trimmed by 3 bases and J by 0 bases, leaving 15 bases between them. CDR1 is KGHSH, CDR2 LQKENI, per germline. The CDR3 DNA sequence: TGTGCCAGCTCACCGTTGATGCGAAGCCTCTCTGGGGCCAACGTCCTGACTTTC. It codes for CASSPLMRSLSGANVLTF. Variable domain in full (rest from reference TRBV18 and TRBJ2-6): NAGVMQNPRHLVRRRGQEARLRCSPMKGHSHVYWYRQLPEEGLKFMVYLQKENIIDESGMPKERFSAEFPKEGPSILRIQQVVRGDSAAYFCASSPLMRSLSGANVLTFGAGSRLTVL.

The rearrangement uses TRBV10-1 and TRBJ2-3; 14 bases agree with TRBD2. This CDR3 comprises 16 residues. The germline V gene encodes CDR1 WNHNN and CDR2 SYGVQD (reference sequence). With 2 bases clipped from V and 9 bases from J, the junction kept 7 bases outside the gene matches. CDR3 DNA sequence: TGCGCCAGCAGTGAGATTGGGACTAGCGGGAGCTCGACGCAGTATTTT. Translation: CASSEIGTSGSSTQYF.

The chain uses TRBV6-4 and TRBJ2-1; tentatively, D is TRBD1 (6 bases). Germline V gene data show CDR1 as MRHNA and CDR2 as SNTAGT. V lost 5 bases and J 3 bases, leaving 11 bases between the germline ends. The CDR3 runs 14 residues. CDR3 amino acids: CASSKTGGYNEQFF. In DNA, the CDR3 is TGTGCCAGCAGTAAGACAGGAGGCTACAATGAGCAGTTCTTC.

The chain links TRBV28 to TRBJ1-5; D gene uncertain. V lost 2 bases and J lost 4, with 12 bases in between. The CDR3 spans 15 residues. Germline loops: CDR1 MDHEN, CDR2 SYDVKM. The chain's CDR3 is CASSLTGNANQPQHF. The CDR3 DNA follows: TGTGCCAGCAGTTTAACCGGGAATGCAAATCAGCCCCAGCATTTT.

The chain couples TRBV7-6 to TRBJ2-3, with a possible D match to TRBD1 (6 bases). V lost 2 bases and J 2 bases, leaving 17 bases between the germline ends. Germline V gene lookup returns CDR1 SGHVS and CDR2 FNYEAQ. The CDR3 is made up of 17 amino acids. CDR3 DNA: TGTGCCAGCAGCTTATTGGCAGCCCAGGGGTCCACAGATACGCAGTATTTT. It translates to CASSLLAAQGSTDTQYF.

The CDR3 spells CASSPRRGGLNEQFF. The CDR3 DNA follows: TGCGCCAGCAGCCCCCGGCGGGGGGGTCTCAATGAGCAGTTCTTC. The V and J genes are TRBV4-1 and TRBJ2-1; 9 bases line up with TRBD2. CDR1 and CDR2 from the germline V gene are MGHRA and YSYEKL. The J segment lost 6 bases and the V segment lost 4 bases, leaving 7 bases of the junction unmatched. This CDR3 contains 15 residues.

The CDR3 bases are TGTGCCAGCAGCCCAGACAGGGGTCCCGACTATGGCTACACCTTC. This sequence encodes CASSPDRGPDYGYTF. This sequence joins TRBV3-1 (or the pseudogene TRBV3-2) and TRBJ1-2; 8 bases agree with TRBD1. Germline lookup yields CDR1 LGHDT and CDR2 YNNKEL (reference sequence). The junction had 7 bases not matched to a gene; V was cut back by 4 bases and J by 3 bases. The CDR3 consists of 15 residues.

In DNA form, the CDR3 reads TGTGCCACCAGCAGAGATCAAACCCAGGGACTGTTTTTT. It specifies CATSRDQTQGLFF. The chain joins TRBV15 to TRBJ1-4; possible D gene TRBD1, 5 bases. V was shortened by 0 bases and J by 13 bases, with 12 bases between the two germline ends. The CDR3 covers 13 residues. Germline CDR1 and CDR2: LNHNV and YYDKDF (reference sequence).